This T cell receptor beta chain derives from a study of response to subunit inactivated influenza vaccine. One entry per CDR3 protein results from TCRdb running MiXCR on the RT-PCR reads. The data contain hundreds of thousands of distinct CDR3 sequences, roughly 8.2% of them singletons. The TCR comes from a man between 50 and 75 years old who received an inactivated influenza vaccine. Sequenced here: PBMCs from blood, sampled 23 months after vaccination.

The CDR3 loop reads CATSDPLNNEQFF. CDR3 sequence (DNA): TGTGCCACCAGTGATCCACTGAACAATGAGCAGTTCTTC. The chain recombines TRBV24-1 with TRBJ2-1, with unresolved D. CDR1 is KGHDR, CDR2 SFDVKD, per germline. The CDR3 has 13 residues. Deletions cut 3 bases from V and 5 bases from J, with 7 bases between.